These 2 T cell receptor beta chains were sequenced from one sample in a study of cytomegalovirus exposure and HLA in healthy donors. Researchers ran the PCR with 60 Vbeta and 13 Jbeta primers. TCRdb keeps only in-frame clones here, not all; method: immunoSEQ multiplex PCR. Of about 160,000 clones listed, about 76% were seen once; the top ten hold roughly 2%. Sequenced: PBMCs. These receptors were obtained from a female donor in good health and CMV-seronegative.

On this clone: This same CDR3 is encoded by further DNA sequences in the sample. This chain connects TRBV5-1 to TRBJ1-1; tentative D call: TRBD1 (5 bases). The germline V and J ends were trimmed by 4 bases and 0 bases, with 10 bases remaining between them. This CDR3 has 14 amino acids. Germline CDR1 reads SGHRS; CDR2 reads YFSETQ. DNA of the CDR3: TGCGCCAGCAGCCAAGGGGTCATGAACACTGAAGCTTTCTTT. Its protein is CASSQGVMNTEAFF.

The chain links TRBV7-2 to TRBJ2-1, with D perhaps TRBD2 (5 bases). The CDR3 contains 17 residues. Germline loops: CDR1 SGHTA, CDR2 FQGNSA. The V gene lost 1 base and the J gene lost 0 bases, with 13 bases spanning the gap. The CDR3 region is CASSLVFGGSSYNEQFF. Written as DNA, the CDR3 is TGTGCCAGCAGCTTAGTTTTCGGCGGGTCCTCCTACAATGAGCAGTTCTTC.